This T cell receptor (beta chain) appears in the sequencing data of a study of blood T cell repertoires in COVID-19. Data came from immunoSEQ multiplex PCR; TCRdb stores just in-frame clones and leaves some out. Of about 230,000 clones in the sample, 80% to 90% were seen once. V was cut by 2 bases and J by 9 bases, with 14 bases left in between. Germline values: CDR1 GTSNPN, CDR2 SVGIG (reference sequence). The CDR3 is 13 residues long. This TCR derives from a woman aged 45 to 65 in a cohort exposed to, infected with or recovered from COVID-19 (not recorded which). The chain couples TRBV30 to TRBJ2-1; tentative D call: TRBD1 (6 bases). Sequencing was carried out using PBMCs or T cells enriched from blood (not recorded which). CDR3 sequence: CAWSTNRDSEQFF. CDR3 nucleotide sequence: TGTGCCTGGAGTACAAACAGGGATAGTGAGCAGTTCTTC.